This entry features one T cell receptor beta chain sequence. Its antigen remains unidentified. The data stem from a study of identical twins. TCRdb reprocessed the 5' RACE reads via MiXCR and lists one record per CDR3 protein. The profile covers roughly 770,000 distinct CDR3 sequences, with 18% appearing a single time and around 12% taken by the ten largest. This CDR3 is 19 amino acids long. Germline V gene sequence: CDR1 MNHEY, CDR2 SVGEGT. The ends lost 6 bases at V and 8 bases at J; junction bases unmatched: 16. Findings and caveats of the study: Out-of-frame TCR alpha sharing observed in monozygotic twins exceeded model estimates.

The same specimen was also included in a second study, on T cells expressing NK-cell markers. From that second work: Beta-chain profiling covered CD3+CD56+NKG2C+, CD3+CD56+NKG2C- and CD3+CD56-NKG2C+ sorted subsets.

Sequences were obtained from PBMCs. The TCR was taken from a woman aged 18-29 years in good health. The chain carries TRBV6-2 or TRBV6-3 and TRBJ2-1; 16 positions match TRBD2. Written as DNA, the CDR3 is TGTGCCAGCAGCCCCCGTCCTGGGACTAGCGGGAGGGCTGTCCATGAGCAGTTCTTC. It translates to CASSPRPGTSGRAVHEQFF.